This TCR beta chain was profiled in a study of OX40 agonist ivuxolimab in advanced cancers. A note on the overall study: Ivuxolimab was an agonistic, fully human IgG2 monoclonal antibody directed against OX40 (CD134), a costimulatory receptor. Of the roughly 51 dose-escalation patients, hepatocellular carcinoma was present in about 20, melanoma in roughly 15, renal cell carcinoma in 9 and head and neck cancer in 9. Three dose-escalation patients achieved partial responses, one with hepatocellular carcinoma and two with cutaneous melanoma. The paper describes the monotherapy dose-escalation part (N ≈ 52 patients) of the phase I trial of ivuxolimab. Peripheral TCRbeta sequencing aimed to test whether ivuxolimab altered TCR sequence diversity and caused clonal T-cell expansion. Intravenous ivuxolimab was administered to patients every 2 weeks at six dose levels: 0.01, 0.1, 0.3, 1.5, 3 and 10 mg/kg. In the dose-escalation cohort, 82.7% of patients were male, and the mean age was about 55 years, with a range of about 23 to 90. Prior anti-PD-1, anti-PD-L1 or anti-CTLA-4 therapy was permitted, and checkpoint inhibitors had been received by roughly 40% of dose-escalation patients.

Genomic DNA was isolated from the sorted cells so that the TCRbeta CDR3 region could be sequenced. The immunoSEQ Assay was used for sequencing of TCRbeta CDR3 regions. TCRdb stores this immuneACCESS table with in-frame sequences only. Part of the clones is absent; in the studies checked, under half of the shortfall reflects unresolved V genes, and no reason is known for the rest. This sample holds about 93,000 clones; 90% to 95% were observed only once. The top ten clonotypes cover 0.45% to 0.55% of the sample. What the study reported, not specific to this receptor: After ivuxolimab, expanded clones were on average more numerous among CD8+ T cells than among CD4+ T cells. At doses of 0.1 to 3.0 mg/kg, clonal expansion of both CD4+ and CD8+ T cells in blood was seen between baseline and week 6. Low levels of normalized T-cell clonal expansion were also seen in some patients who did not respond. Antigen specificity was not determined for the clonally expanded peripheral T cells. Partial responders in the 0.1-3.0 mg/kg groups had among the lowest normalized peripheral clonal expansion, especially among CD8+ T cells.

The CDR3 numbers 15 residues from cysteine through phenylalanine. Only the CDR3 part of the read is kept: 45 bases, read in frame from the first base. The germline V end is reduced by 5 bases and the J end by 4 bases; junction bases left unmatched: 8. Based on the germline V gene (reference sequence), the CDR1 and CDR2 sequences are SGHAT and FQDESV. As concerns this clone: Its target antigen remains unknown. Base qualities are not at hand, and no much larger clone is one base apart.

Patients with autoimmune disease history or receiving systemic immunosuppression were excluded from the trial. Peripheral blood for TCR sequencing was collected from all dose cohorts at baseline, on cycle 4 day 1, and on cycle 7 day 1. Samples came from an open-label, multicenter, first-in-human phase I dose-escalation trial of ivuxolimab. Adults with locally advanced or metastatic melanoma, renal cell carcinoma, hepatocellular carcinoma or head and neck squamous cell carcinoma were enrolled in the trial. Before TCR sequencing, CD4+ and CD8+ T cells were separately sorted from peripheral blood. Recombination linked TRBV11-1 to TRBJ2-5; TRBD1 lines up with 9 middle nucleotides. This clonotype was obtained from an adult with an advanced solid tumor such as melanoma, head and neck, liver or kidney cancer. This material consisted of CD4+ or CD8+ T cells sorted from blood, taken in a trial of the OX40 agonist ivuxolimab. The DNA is TGTGCCAGCAGCGCCGGGACAGGGTGGCCAGAGACCCAGTACTTC. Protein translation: CASSAGTGWPETQYF.